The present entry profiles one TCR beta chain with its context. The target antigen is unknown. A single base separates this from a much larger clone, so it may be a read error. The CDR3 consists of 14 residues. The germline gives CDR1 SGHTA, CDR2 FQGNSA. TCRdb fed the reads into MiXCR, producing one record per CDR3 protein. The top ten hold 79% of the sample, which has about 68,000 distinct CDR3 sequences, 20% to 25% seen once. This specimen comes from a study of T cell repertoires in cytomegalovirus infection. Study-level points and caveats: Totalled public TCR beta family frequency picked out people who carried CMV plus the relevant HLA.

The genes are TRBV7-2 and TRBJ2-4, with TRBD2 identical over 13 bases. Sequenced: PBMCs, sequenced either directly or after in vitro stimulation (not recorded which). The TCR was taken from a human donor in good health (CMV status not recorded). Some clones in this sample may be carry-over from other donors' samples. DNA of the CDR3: TGTGTCAGCAGCACCACTAGCGGGAGGGACATTCAGTACTTC. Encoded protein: CVSSTTSGRDIQYF.